The source of this TCR beta chain is a study of post-analysis software for immune sequencing data. Prepared TCR beta cDNA libraries contained unique molecular identifiers. TCRdb called the PCR reads again in MiXCR, with one record for every CDR3 protein. The sample holds 750,000 to 950,000 distinct CDR3 sequences, roughly 50% seen once. Notes on the study in general: Strong same-batch co-clustering of samples appeared with F measure clustering. For normalized Chao1 diversity, multiple sclerosis patients scored significantly lower than controls did.

This clonotype was observed a handful of times. Its target is not known. This TCR was sampled from a girl aged 10 to 17 with multiple sclerosis. The sequencing sample was made of blood.

Written as DNA, the CDR3 is TGTGCCAGCTGCGACAGATCCTACGAGCAGTACTTC. It codes for CASCDRSYEQYF. V gene TRBV6-6 combines with J gene TRBJ2-7, with D possibly being TRBD1 (5 bases). The CDR3 has 12 residues. Trimming left V 8 bases short and J 1 base short, with 9 bases between. Germline V gives CDR1 MNHNY, CDR2 SVGAGI (reference sequence).